Reported below is one TCR beta chain. No antigen is known for it. This sample is drawn from a study of OX40 agonist ivuxolimab in advanced cancers. The wider study: The mean age was approximately 56 years, ranging from roughly 23 to 80, with around four fifths of participants male. Findings and limits, study-wide: Some patients without response likewise showed low normalized clonal expansion.

Between the trimmed V and J ends, which lost 1 base and 0 bases, there was a span of 7 bases. The germline V gene encodes CDR1 LNHDA and CDR2 SQIVND (reference sequence). This CDR3 has 15 amino acids. Autoimmune disease history or systemic immunosuppression barred patients. The repertoire was sequenced with immunoSEQ multiplex PCR; TCRdb's copy has only in-frame clones and lacks some. The table has fewer than 70,000 clones, approximately 89% seen once. The TCR originated in an adult with an advanced solid tumor such as melanoma, head and neck, liver or kidney cancer. This rearrangement joins TRBV19 to TRBJ1-3; no clear D. The specimen comprised CD4+ or CD8+ T cells sorted from blood, sampled in a trial of the OX40 agonist ivuxolimab. The CDR3 here is CASSIGGRSGNTIYF. In nucleotides, the CDR3 is TGTGCCAGTAGTATAGGAGGCCGCTCTGGAAACACCATATATTTT.